In this sample, the clone carrying this T cell receptor (beta chain) turned up many times. The antigen is not known. Amplified TCR beta CDR3 regions came from RNA transcripts. A set of HTBI primers served as the primers for a first-round RT-PCR of the TCR CDR3. Using its own MiXCR run on the multiplex PCR reads, TCRdb lists one record per CDR3 protein. The data show approximately 610,000 distinct CDR3 sequences, about 14% seen once. Patients were excluded for uncontrolled infection, other autoimmune disease, pregnancy or lactation. The data were obtained in a study of T cells in Graves' hyperthyroidism and ophthalmopathy. Overall study: The initial diagnosis was the point when peripheral blood was collected, ahead of any treatment.

Points from the study as a whole: Ophthalmopathy cases were set apart from stable hyperthyroidism by a 13 V-J model. Onset of ophthalmopathy came a median approximately 6 months after the model predicted it.

Germline V gene sequence: CDR1 MNHEY, CDR2 SVGAGI. The CDR3 contains 16 residues. V shed 0 bases and J shed 0 bases, with 9 bases lying between them. The chain joins TRBV6-5 to TRBJ1-3; D gene uncertain. The sequenced sample consisted of blood. This clonotype was obtained from a woman aged 40 to 55 with Graves' ophthalmopathy. CDR3 DNA: TGTGCCAGCAGTTACTCCGACGTTAGCTCTGGAAACACCATATATTTT. The encoded protein is CASSYSDVSSGNTIYF.